This T cell receptor beta chain appears in the sequencing data of a study of blood T cell repertoires in COVID-19. About the research overall: COVID-19 samples, acute and convalescent, were from the United States, Italy and Spain. Nucleic acid was either cDNA or gDNA, and it came from T cells, B-cell-depleted T cells, or PBMCs.

Study processing details: Reference gene primer amplification yielded estimated nucleated cell counts. Data came from immunoSEQ multiplex PCR; TCRdb stores just in-frame clones and leaves some out. V and J calls plus clone size are reproduced from that table; the DNA served to infer D and trimming. The profile shows around 270,000 clones, around 80% of them singletons. The CDR3 spans 14 residues. Trimming cost V 4 bases and J 4 bases; bases outside gene matches: 5. Germline V lookup: CDR1 SEHNR, CDR2 FQNEAQ (reference sequence). Sequencing was performed on peripheral blood. This TCR came from a man aged 55-75 years with acute or convalescent COVID-19. V usage is TRBV7-9 and J usage is TRBJ2-5; 8 bases align to TRBD1. The CDR3 DNA reads as TGTGCCAGCAGCTCGCGGGACAGGAGAGAGACCCAGTACTTC. Amino acid sequence: CASSSRDRRETQYF.